Given below is one T cell receptor beta chain in context. What it binds is unknown. This sample is drawn from a study of T cell responses to AZD1222 COVID-19 vaccine. Background on the study: Researchers grouped second doses given at about 4 or about 12 weeks into one pool.

Clones were read by immunoSEQ multiplex PCR, and TCRdb kept only the in-frame ones, dropping some. The profile covers over 100,000 clones, with around nine tenths appearing a single time and more than 7.5% taken by the ten largest. Findings and caveats of the study: There were mostly white British donors and more females than males, and clonal diversity was possibly underestimated. Unmutated variant regions reportedly attract nearly half of all spike-specific TCRs. Spike-specific TCRs gained breadth and depth after people received two AZD1222 doses.

The specimen was peripheral blood, collected on day 0 of AZD1222 vaccination. The TCR originated in an adult in good health.

This chain's CDR3 is CASSLWGNMGINYGYTF. The CDR3 region has the DNA TGTGCCAGCAGTTTATGGGGGAATATGGGTATAAACTATGGCTACACCTTC. This rearrangement joins TRBV27 to TRBJ1-2; TRBD1 is a possible D gene (5 bases). Per germline, CDR1 MNHEY and CDR2 SMNVEV (reference sequence). This CDR3 is built from 17 residues. Trimming left V 1 base short and J 2 bases short, with 17 bases between.